A selection of T cell receptor beta chains follows, all from one sample in a study of T cells in Graves' hyperthyroidism and ophthalmopathy. TCRdb re-called the multiplex PCR reads with MiXCR, one entry per CDR3 protein. The sample shows fewer than 750,000 distinct CDR3 sequences, roughly 14% of them seen only once. Sequences were obtained from blood. These receptors were taken from a woman aged 40 to 50 with Graves' ophthalmopathy. CDR3s include the opening cysteine and the closing phenylalanine or tryptophan. D genes are given only for firm matches. Rows give clone size only sometimes, using once, few, many, or a class for an expanded clone.

abundance,j_gene,v_gene,d_gene,CDR3aa,CDR3nt
many,TRBJ2-2,TRBV20-1,TRBD2,CSARDRTSANTGELFF,TGCAGTGCTAGAGATCGGACTAGCGCGAACACCGGGGAGCTGTTTTTT
-,TRBJ2-7,TRBV7-3,-,CASSLYRGRSYEQYF,TGTGCCAGCAGCTTATACCGGGGGCGTTCCTACGAGCAGTACTTC
many,TRBJ2-1,TRBV7-2,-,CASGYRVGYNEQFF,TGTGCCAGCGGTTACAGGGTAGGGTACAATGAGCAGTTCTTC
once,TRBJ2-5,TRBV20-1,TRBD2,CSAAPLSGRHYQETQYF,TGCAGTGCTGCCCCACTCAGCGGGAGGCACTACCAAGAGACCCAGTACTTC
many,TRBJ1-1,TRBV12-3/TRBV12-4,TRBD1,CASSRTPTGGTEAFF,TGTGCCAGCAGTAGGACCCCGACAGGGGGGACTGAAGCTTTCTTT
many,TRBJ1-2,TRBV10-3,-,CAISESPGEGYTF,TGTGCCATCAGTGAGTCACCCGGGGAGGGCTACACCTTC
many,TRBJ2-5,TRBV12-3/TRBV12-4,-,CASSLAERVETQYF,TGTGCCAGCAGTTTAGCTGAGAGGGTGGAGACCCAGTACTTC
many,TRBJ2-4,TRBV28,-,CASSFGSEGNIQYF,TGTGCCAGCAGTTTCGGGAGCGAGGGGAACATTCAGTACTTC
-,TRBJ2-7,TRBV6-2/TRBV6-3,-,CASSYPQSPNGRHSYEQYF,TGTGCCAGCAGTTACCCTCAATCTCCAAACGGAAGACACTCCTACGAGCAGTACTTC
many,TRBJ2-3,TRBV7-8,-,CASRRDLNTADTQYF,TGTGCCAGCAGACGGGACCTAAACACGGCAGATACGCAGTATTTT
many,TRBJ2-7,TRBV5-6,TRBD1,CASSWGQRYEQYF,TGTGCCAGCAGCTGGGGACAGCGATACGAGCAGTACTTC
many,TRBJ1-2,TRBV19,-,CASTPWWGVDGYTF,TGTGCCAGTACCCCCTGGTGGGGCGTGGATGGCTACACCTTC
few,TRBJ1-1,TRBV12-3/TRBV12-4,-,CASSPRGGITNTEAFF,TGTGCCAGCAGCCCCCGGGGGGGGATAACGAACACTGAAGCTTTCTTT
many,TRBJ2-7,TRBV6-1,-,CATSGAYEQYF,TGTGCCACCAGCGGCGCATACGAGCAGTACTTC
many,TRBJ1-1,TRBV6-5,-,CASTPPGGNTEAFF,TGTGCCAGCACCCCCCCCGGGGGGAACACTGAAGCTTTCTTT
many,TRBJ1-5,TRBV5-6,-,CASSAGYNQPQHF,TGTGCCAGCAGCGCGGGTTACAATCAGCCCCAGCATTTT
-,TRBJ1-1,TRBV28,-,CASSLGVGYSHSEAFF,TGTGCCAGCAGTTTAGGGGTAGGGTATTCACACTCTGAAGCTTTCTTT
many,TRBJ2-7,TRBV6-5,TRBD1,CASSRDRGDYEQYF,TGTGCCAGCAGCCGGGACAGGGGGGACTACGAGCAGTACTTC
-,TRBJ1-1,TRBV20-1,-,CSARKGGGNTEAFF,TGCAGTGCTAGAAAGGGTGGCGGGAACACTGAAGCTTTCTTT
many,TRBJ2-3,TRBV10-3,TRBD2,CATLQRTSGKDTQYF,TGTGCCACCCTACAAAGGACTAGCGGGAAGGATACGCAGTATTTT
many,TRBJ2-7,TRBV28,TRBD2,CASSSDSSGRSSYEQYF,TGTGCCAGCAGTTCCGACTCGAGCGGGAGGAGCTCCTACGAGCAGTACTTC
few,TRBJ2-7,TRBV28,TRBD1,CASSFRYGRGYEQYF,TGTGCCAGCAGTTTCCGTTATGGCAGGGGGTACGAGCAGTACTTC
few,TRBJ2-3,TRBV30,-,CAWGTPARSDTQYF,TGTGCCTGGGGGACCCCGGCCCGGTCGGATACGCAGTATTTT
many,TRBJ2-5,TRBV20-1,TRBD2,CSARDPGTSGSWETQYF,TGCAGTGCTAGAGATCCTGGGACTAGCGGGAGTTGGGAGACCCAGTACTTC
many,TRBJ1-2,TRBV27,-,CASKSRANYGYTF,TGTGCCAGCAAGTCTCGGGCAAACTATGGCTACACCTTC
many,TRBJ1-2,TRBV24-1,-,CATSDFGDYGYTF,TGTGCCACCAGTGATTTCGGGGACTATGGCTACACCTTC
many,TRBJ2-1,TRBV12-3/TRBV12-4,-,CASSREGYAYNEQFF,TGTGCCAGCAGCCGCGAGGGTTATGCCTACAATGAGCAGTTCTTC
-,TRBJ2-5,TRBV6-5,-,CASSYSSRRETQYF,TGTGCCAGCAGTTACTCCAGCCGGAGGGAGACCCAGTACTTC
many,TRBJ2-1,TRBV5-1,-,CASSLTTSSYNEQFF,TGCGCCAGCAGCTTAACCACCTCCTCCTACAATGAGCAGTTCTTC
many,TRBJ1-2,TRBV20-1,-,CSAGADVHTF,TGCAGTGCTGGGGCGGACGTCCACACCTTC
few,TRBJ2-7,TRBV10-3,TRBD2,CAISESSGREYEQYF,TGCGCCATCAGTGAGTCGAGCGGGAGGGAGTACGAGCAGTACTTC
-,TRBJ1-3,TRBV14,-,CASSQGRVSGNTIYF,TGTGCCAGCAGCCAGGGACGGGTCTCTGGAAACACCATATATTTT
many,TRBJ1-1,TRBV10-3,TRBD1,CAISDKDRGRTEAFF,TGTGCCATCAGTGATAAGGACAGGGGACGCACTGAAGCTTTCTTT
many,TRBJ1-5,TRBV19,TRBD1,CASSIRDRGKGDQPQHF,TGTGCCAGTAGTATTCGGGACAGGGGGAAGGGAGATCAGCCCCAGCATTTT
-,TRBJ1-1,TRBV28,-,CASRDLGPFEAFF,TGTGCCAGCAGAGACTTGGGCCCATTTGAAGCTTTCTTT
-,TRBJ2-5,TRBV12-3/TRBV12-4,-,CASSQEWEETQYF,TGTGCCAGCAGCCAAGAGTGGGAGGAGACCCAGTACTTC
-,TRBJ2-7,TRBV28,-,CASSLSPREQYF,TGTGCCAGCAGTTTAAGCCCCCGCGAGCAGTACTTC
-,TRBJ2-7,TRBV7-2,-,CASSFLRADHEQYF,TGTGCCAGCAGCTTCCTACGCGCGGACCACGAGCAGTACTTC
medium-sized,TRBJ2-7,TRBV6-1,-,CASSEEGAGTPYEQYF,TGTGCCAGCAGTGAAGAAGGGGCGGGAACGCCCTACGAGCAGTACTTC
-,TRBJ1-2,TRBV6-1,TRBD1,CASSLGQTLNYGYTF,TGTGCCAGCAGCTTGGGACAGACACTTAACTATGGCTACACCTTC
many,TRBJ1-2,TRBV12-3/TRBV12-4,-,CASSPEKGDYGYTF,TGTGCCAGCAGTCCCGAGAAAGGGGACTATGGCTACACCTTC
-,TRBJ2-2,TRBV7-9,TRBD1,CASSLVYRGTGELFF,TGTGCCAGCAGCTTAGTCTACAGGGGGACCGGGGAGCTGTTTTTT
-,TRBJ2-7,TRBV24-1,-,CATSETGGQRTREQYF,TGTGCCACCAGTGAGACCGGGGGGCAGAGGACGAGGGAGCAGTACTTC
many,TRBJ2-2,TRBV5-1,TRBD2,CASSTSLAANTGELFF,TGCGCCAGCAGCACAAGTCTAGCGGCTAACACCGGGGAGCTGTTTTTT
-,TRBJ1-1,TRBV11-2,-,CASSPTLGSETEAFF,TGTGCCAGCAGCCCTACTTTGGGTTCGGAAACTGAAGCTTTCTTT
many,TRBJ2-5,TRBV10-3,-,CAIRQGRGETQYF,TGTGCCATCCGGCAGGGGCGAGGGGAGACCCAGTACTTC
many,TRBJ1-2,TRBV28,-,CASSLWSGSSKMGYTF,TGTGCCAGCAGTTTATGGTCCGGGTCAAGTAAGATGGGCTACACCTTC
many,TRBJ1-2,TRBV20-1,-,CSASNRVDYGYTF,TGCAGTGCTAGTAATAGGGTAGACTATGGCTACACCTTC
few,TRBJ2-5,TRBV18,TRBD1,CASSPGTGFGQTQYF,TGTGCCAGCTCACCGGGGACAGGGTTCGGTCAGACCCAGTACTTC
many,TRBJ1-3,TRBV9,-,CASSATGDLNTIYF,TGTGCCAGCAGCGCGACAGGCGACCTAAACACCATATATTTT
-,TRBJ2-4,TRBV27,TRBD1,CASSSKGAPGNIQYF,TGTGCCAGCAGCTCAAAGGGGGCGCCGGGAAACATTCAGTACTTC
-,TRBJ2-5,TRBV28,-,CASSLGGILETQYF,TGTGCCAGCAGTTTAGGGGGGATACTGGAGACCCAGTACTTC
many,TRBJ1-1,TRBV20-1,-,CSARGRLNTEAFF,TGCAGTGCTAGGGGACGGCTGAACACTGAAGCTTTCTTT